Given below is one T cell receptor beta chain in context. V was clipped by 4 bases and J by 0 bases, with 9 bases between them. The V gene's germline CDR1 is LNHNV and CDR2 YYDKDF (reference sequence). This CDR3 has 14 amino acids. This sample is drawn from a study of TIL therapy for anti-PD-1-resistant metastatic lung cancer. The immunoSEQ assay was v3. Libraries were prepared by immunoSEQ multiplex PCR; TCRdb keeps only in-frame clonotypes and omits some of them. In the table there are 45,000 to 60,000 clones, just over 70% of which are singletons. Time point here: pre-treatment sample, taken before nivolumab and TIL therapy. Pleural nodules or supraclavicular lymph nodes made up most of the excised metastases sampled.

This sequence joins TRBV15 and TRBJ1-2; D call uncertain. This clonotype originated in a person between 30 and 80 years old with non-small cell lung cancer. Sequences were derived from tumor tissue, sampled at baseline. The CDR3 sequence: CATSTSPPNYGYTF. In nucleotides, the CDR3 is TGTGCCACCAGCACCTCACCACCTAACTATGGCTACACCTTC.